This entry concerns a single T cell receptor beta chain. The antigen this receptor binds is unknown. Base qualities are missing; no much larger clone stands one base away. The record originates from a study of cytomegalovirus exposure and HLA in healthy donors (dated by TCRdb to about 2017). Study-wide context: An earlier analysis of around 600 of the donors reported roughly 300 Gb of sequence data and around 120 million unique TCR beta sequences from about 180 million T cells. Typing coverage varied by locus: about 620-640 donors for A, B, C, DRB1 and DQB1; roughly 560 for DQA1; approximately 570 for DPA1; 450 to 480 for DPB1. Among the roughly 430 genotyped donors, 81% belonged to the genetic ancestry cluster associated with self-reported Caucasian donors. In the later analysis, no new phenotypic data were used to find candidate immune exposures; instead, reliance was placed on TCR beta sequences and their occurrence across donors. To study patterns of TCR occurrence, a later analysis re-analyzed previously published TCR beta repertoires from 650 to 750 donors and added high-resolution HLA genotyping. Across some 400 genotyped donors of the cohort, an average of roughly 230,000 unique TCR beta nucleotide sequences per donor were sequenced, and roughly a sixth of those sequences were non-productive. HLA typing covered class I and class II loci at four-digit resolution. Every repertoire in the discovery cohort had been generated on one and the same sequencing platform. In a later genetic analysis, genome-wide SNP genotypes for 398 of the 666 donors were used, and that subset was treated as a discovery cohort. About five DR-DQ haplotypes were handled as single units for association and clustering because linkage in the cohort was strong. A separate validation cohort of approximately 130 different subjects was used in addition to the roughly 640-subject first cohort. The T cell repertoires of roughly 660 subjects were profiled by immunosequencing and related to cytomegalovirus serostatus. An earlier analysis of some 500 of the donors used high-throughput TCR beta sequencing to judge whether each TCR beta V gene segment behaved as functional or pseudogenic. The study was designed to test whether signatures of past pathogen exposure could be identified by cataloging public T cell receptors. An early release that covered roughly 600 HLA-typed donors contained approximately 300 gigabases of sequencing data and around 80 million unique TCR sequences. Alongside the repertoire data, information on donor age, sex, ethnicity and CMV serostatus was compiled. High-throughput TCR immunosequencing, statistical association of individual TCRs with disease status, and machine learning were combined to predict cytomegalovirus infection status.

V is reduced by 0 bases and J by 8 bases, leaving a spacing of 7 bases between them. Taken from cysteine to phenylalanine, the CDR3 has 12 residues. The retained sequence is limited to the CDR3, 36 bases, with the frame set at the first base. Taken from the germline V gene, the CDR1 and CDR2 loops are SGHVS and FQNEAQ. Library construction relied on the immunoSEQ multiplex PCR assay. For the multiplex PCR, a mixture combining 60 forward primers for TCR Vbeta segments and 13 reverse primers for TCR Jbeta segments was used. The CDR3 region of rearranged TCR beta genes was amplified from genomic DNA with a multiplex PCR assay. On the Illumina HiSeq System, the amplified TCR beta libraries were sequenced as 87-base-pair reads. The paper's processing steps were these. Across the 670 or so repertoires, a later analysis counted approximately 75 million unique TCR beta chains, 9.5 million to 13 million of which were shared by at least two donors. A nearest-neighbor algorithm error-corrected the raw reads and collapsed the reads into unique sequences, merging closely related sequences to remove PCR and sequencing errors. Alignment of CDR3 sequences to IMGT reference sequences was used to assign V, D and J gene segments. For a sequence to be retained, at least a six-nucleotide match to both a V gene segment and a J gene segment was required. A rearrangement counted as productive if the CDR3 had no stop codons and remained in frame with V and J, and every other rearrangement counted as non-productive. CDR3 was defined according to IMGT convention as the region running from the second conserved V-encoded cysteine to the conserved J-encoded phenylalanine. Sequences without an unambiguous match to a single V gene segment were excluded from the earlier analysis of 500 to 700 of the donors. An earlier analysis of approximately 590 of the donors called V segments functional above 56.7% productive rearrangements and segregating when the between-donor standard deviation exceeded 5%. A statistical classification framework was built to diagnose cytomegalovirus status from the catalog of TCR beta chain sequences. A later analysis assigned V and J genes by comparing TCR nucleotide sequences with IMGT/GENE-DB human TR gene sequences. A later analysis assigned CDR3 sequences and most-parsimonious VDJ recombination scenarios with the TCRdist pipeline. In a later analysis, every TCR beta chain was defined by the combination of its CDR3 amino acid sequence and its V-gene family, and reads without a unique V-gene family were dropped. In a later analysis, a few hundred highly shared, low-generation-probability nucleotide sequences were removed to address suspected cross-contamination and a sequencing artifact. A later analysis calculated a clonal expansion index for each public chain from normalized within-repertoire ranks of inferred template counts. A later analysis computed generation probabilities with a VDJ recombination model fitted to out-of-frame rearrangements, and checked the results against IGoR. A later analysis scored TCR-TCR, TCR-HLA and TCR-CMV co-occurrence with hypergeometric tests, applying a repertoire-size bias correction to TCR pairs. A later analysis estimated false discovery rates by permuting HLA or CMV assignments 20 times. In a later analysis, co-occurring TCRs were grouped with DBSCAN, and TCRdist sequence similarity was added when clustering was performed within HLA-allele-positive subsets. For co-occurrence clustering, repertoires with fewer than 30,000 or more than 120,000 public chains were excluded, along with five or six repertoires with anomalous nucleotide sharing. The clones in this table, taken by TCRdb from immuneACCESS, are in-frame only. Not every clone is retained; where verified, under half of the shortfall comes from an unresolved V gene, and the cause of the rest is unknown. Clone size and the V and J calls come from that table; the DNA yielded D and trimming. This sample comprises 90,000 to 150,000 clones, more than 60% of them detected only once. The top ten constitute 4.1% of the sample.

The cohort comprised 710 or so healthy bone marrow donors. At the time of sampling, all cohort members were nominally healthy, though unrecorded immune exposures were likely present. The donor was CMV seronegative and belonged to the group of 352 seronegative cohort members. Every donor gave a peripheral blood sample, and the peripheral blood mononuclear cells from that sample were used for TCR beta sequencing. Genomic DNA was extracted from the blood cell samples with the Qiagen DNeasy Blood Extraction Kit. Broad study findings and their caveats: According to a later analysis, TCR association rates differed among HLA loci, with DRB1 alleles showing the most associated TCRs and HLA-C alleles showing the fewest. A further reported finding was that TCR beta sequences accurately predicted the HLA-A and HLA-B alleles for most subjects in the first cohort. The authors suggested that the approach could potentially be extended to other disease states and immunological phenotypes. A total of 150 to 200 TCR beta chains were listed by the study as associated with cytomegalovirus. In vitro tests confirmed that a few of the cytomegalovirus-associated TCR beta chains recognize cytomegalovirus antigens. For the cohort, immune exposure information was limited to CMV serostatus. Because HLA typing was missing for some donors at each locus, association tests included only the typed subset. In this cohort, only TCR beta chains were sequenced, and detectable features were limited by the absence of alpha or paired-chain data. A later analysis reported that several top co-occurrence clusters appeared linked to parvovirus B19, influenza, CMV and Epstein-Barr virus. A later analysis found that most CMV-associated TCR beta chains appeared HLA-restricted, with HLA associations seemingly driven largely by CMV exposure. Linkage disequilibrium might explain the correlated functional status among segregating V segments, but an unknown experimental factor could not be excluded. An earlier analysis of approximately 540 of the donors showed that most TCR beta V segments appeared in productive rearrangements either about 87% or about 30% of the time, which broadly matched IMGT annotations. A cluster of highly shared sequence variants was judged likely to represent a technical artifact of the sequencing pipeline. A later analysis associated about 17,000 TCR beta sequences with specific HLA alleles at a false discovery rate of 0.05. When HLA alleles, especially DR and DQ, strongly co-occurred, attributing TCR associations to individual alleles was difficult. Presence/absence analyses assumed roughly uniform sequencing depth across donors, an assumption that may not hold. While some public TCRs were present in many individuals, most TCR sequences turned up only very rarely across donors. A later genetic analysis reported fewer N-insertions in productive TCRs among donors in an Asian-associated ancestry cluster than the 666-donor mean. Cytomegalovirus status was reported to be diagnosed by the classifier with high specificity and sensitivity in both the original and validation cohorts. Some IMGT-functional V segments, including TRBV6-2 and TRBV6-3, could not be distinguished by the 87-base-pair reads and were therefore excluded. Compared with equally common non-associated chains, HLA-associated TCR beta chains in a later analysis were more clonally expanded and had lower generation probabilities. An association between a missense DCLRE1C variant and V-gene and J-gene trimming of TCR beta chains was found in a later genetic analysis and replicated in an independent cohort. The earlier analysis of 587 of the donors excluded roughly 16 rarely observed V segments, including chromosome 9 orphons, because counts were too low.

The V and J genes are TRBV7-8 and TRBJ1-1; no confident D gene assignment can be made. The clonotype originates from a woman between 40 and 50 years old in good health and CMV-seronegative. The sample was PBMCs. The nucleotide sequence reads TGTGCCAGCAGCTTAGCGGAGGGCGAAGCTTTCTTT. The encoded protein is CASSLAEGEAFF.